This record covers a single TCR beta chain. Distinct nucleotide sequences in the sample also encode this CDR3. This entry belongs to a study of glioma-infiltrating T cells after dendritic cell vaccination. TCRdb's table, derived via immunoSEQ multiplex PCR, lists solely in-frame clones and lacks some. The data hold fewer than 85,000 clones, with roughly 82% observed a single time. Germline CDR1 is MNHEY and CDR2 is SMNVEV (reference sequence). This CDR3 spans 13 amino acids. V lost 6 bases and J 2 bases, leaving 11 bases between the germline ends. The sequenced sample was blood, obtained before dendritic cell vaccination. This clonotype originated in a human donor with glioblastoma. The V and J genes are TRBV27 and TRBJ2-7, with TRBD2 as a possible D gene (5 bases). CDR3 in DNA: TGTGCCAGCAGCCCCCGGGGTCCCTACGAGCAGTACTTC. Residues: CASSPRGPYEQYF.